The 31 T cell receptor beta chains below come from one sample, sequenced in a study of B cell selection in AIRE deficiency. Regulatory T cells were sorted as CD4+CD25hiCD127low/negative cells. Method: immunoSEQ multiplex PCR; TCRdb's copy keeps in-frame clones and lacks some. The table includes tens of thousands of clones, about nine tenths detected once. What was sequenced was CD4+CD25+ Tregs sorted from PBMCs. Receptor source: a human donor in good health.

J is TRBJ1-3 and V is TRBV10-3; no firm D call. The CDR3 is 15 amino acids. Germline V lookup: CDR1 ENHRY, CDR2 SYGVKD. Trimming pared 6 bases from V and 4 bases from J, leaving 16 bases between. The CDR3 nucleotides read TGTGCCATCAGAGGTTTCGATACTTCCGGAAACACCATATATTTT. Its protein is CAIRGFDTSGNTIYF.

V usage is TRBV30 and J usage is TRBJ1-2; D remains ambiguous. This CDR3 comprises 14 residues. CDR1 GTSNPN and CDR2 SVGIG come from the germline V gene (reference sequence). Between the trimmed V and J ends, which lost 0 bases and 4 bases, there was a span of 12 bases. Written as DNA, the CDR3 is TGTGCCTGGAGTGTACTCGGGTCAGTCTATGGCTACACCTTC. It codes for CAWSVLGSVYGYTF.

This sequence joins TRBV5-1 and TRBJ2-3; D tentatively fits TRBD1 or TRBD2 (6 bases each). The CDR3 spans 15 residues. The V and J ends lost 2 bases and 1 base respectively, with 11 bases between them. Germline CDR1 reads SGHRS; CDR2 reads YFSETQ. CDR3 loop: CASSFYGGGTDTQYF. DNA for the CDR3: TGCGCCAGCAGCTTCTACGGGGGCGGCACAGATACGCAGTATTTT.

The chain employs TRBV5-5 and TRBJ2-5, with 10 bases fitting TRBD2. The CDR3 is 15 amino acids. J was trimmed by 4 bases and V by 4 bases; bases with no gene match: 7. Germline CDR1 and CDR2: SGHKS and YYEKEE (reference sequence). The CDR3 loop reads CASSPAGGPLETQYF. In nucleotides, the CDR3 is TGTGCCAGCAGCCCAGCGGGAGGGCCTTTAGAGACCCAGTACTTC.

This clone was counted a single time. The rearrangement links TRBV7-9 to TRBJ2-7; D gene unclear. Looked up from germline, CDR1 is SEHNR and CDR2 is FQNEAQ (reference sequence). The CDR3 runs to 13 residues. V lost 3 bases and J lost 3, with 9 bases in between. CDR3 nucleotides: TGTGCCAGCAGCTTGGCAGCGAGCTACGAGCAGTACTTC. Its protein is CASSLAASYEQYF.

This clone has only one observation. This sequence joins TRBV9 and TRBJ1-3; D is undetermined. The V gene lost 0 bases and the J gene lost 0 bases, with 4 bases spanning the gap. CDR3 size: 14 residues. The germline gives CDR1 SGDLS, CDR2 YYNGEE. CDR3 nucleotide sequence: TGTGCCAGCAGCGTAGAGAGCTCTGGAAACACCATATATTTT. This codes for CASSVESSGNTIYF.

The chain recombines TRBV7-9 with TRBJ1-4; weak D call: TRBD1 (6 bases). The CDR3 spans 11 residues. Trimming cost V 5 bases and J 16 bases, with 14 bases left between them. Germline CDR1 is SEHNR and CDR2 is FQNEAQ (reference sequence). CDR3 in DNA: TGTGCCAGCAGCGCGGGACAAGCGAAGTTTTTT. Protein: CASSAGQAKFF.

The rearrangement uses TRBV18 and TRBJ1-1; 8 bases match TRBD1. Germline V gene data show CDR1 as KGHSH and CDR2 as LQKENI. The junction had 5 bases not matched to a gene; V was cut back by 2 bases and J by 3 bases. This CDR3 is 15 amino acids long. The CDR3 bases are TGTGCCAGCTCACCATCCCAGGGGGCGTACACTGAAGCTTTCTTT. Encoded protein: CASSPSQGAYTEAFF.

V and J are TRBV19 and TRBJ1-5, with a tentative D call TRBD1 (5 bases). The CDR3 totals 18 residues. V lost 5 bases and J lost 0, with 20 bases in between. Germline loops: CDR1 LNHDA, CDR2 SQIVND (reference sequence). CDR3 sequence reads: CASSASRVYGYSNQPQHF. For the CDR3, the DNA is TGTGCCAGTAGTGCCAGCAGGGTTTACGGATATAGCAATCAGCCCCAGCATTTT. The variable domain in full, with the rest retrieved from reference TRBV19 and TRBJ1-5, is DGGITQSPKYLFRKEGQNVTLSCEQNLNHDAMYWYRQDPGQGLRLIYYSQIVNDFQKGDIAEGYSVSREKKESFPLTVTSAQKNPTAFYLCASSASRVYGYSNQPQHFGDGTRLSIL.

The chain is built from TRBV2 and TRBJ1-6; TRBD1 matches at 10 bases. CDR1 is SNHLY and CDR2 is FYNNEI in the germline V gene. J was trimmed by 6 bases and V by 6 bases; bases with no gene match: 14. There are 18 residues in the CDR3. CDR3 loop: CASSPGQGWTGVNSPLHF. DNA for the CDR3: TGTGCCAGCAGCCCGGGACAGGGGTGGACGGGCGTTAATTCACCCCTCCACTTT.

There are a few counts of this clone. The chain joins TRBV5-5 to TRBJ1-1; weak D call: TRBD1 (6 bases). CDR1 is SGHKS and CDR2 is YYEKEE in the germline V gene (reference sequence). The CDR3 sequence is 15 residues long. Trimming removed 4 bases from V and 3 bases from J, with 16 bases in between. CDR3 DNA: TGTGCCAGCAGCCTCAGGGGTCGCGATCACACTGAAGCTTTCTTT. Residues: CASSLRGRDHTEAFF.

The V and J genes are TRBV7-2 and TRBJ1-2, with D hard to call. The CDR3 loop spans 12 amino acids. V gave up 2 bases and J gave up 8 bases, with 9 bases separating them. Germline values: CDR1 SGHTA, CDR2 FQGNSA. CDR3 bases: TGTGCCAGCAGCTTACAGGTGAACGGCTACACCTTC. The encoded protein is CASSLQVNGYTF.

The chain combines TRBV10-3 with TRBJ2-5; 7 bases align to TRBD2. V lost 3 bases, J lost 1 base, and 8 bases stayed unmatched. CDR1 is ENHRY, CDR2 SYGVKD, per germline. The CDR3 has 16 residues. The chain's CDR3 is CAISDLRLAGQETQYF. The CDR3 DNA reads TGTGCCATCAGTGATCTACGACTAGCAGGCCAAGAGACCCAGTACTTC.

The genes are TRBV6-4 and TRBJ1-5; D gene uncertain. Germline V gives CDR1 MRHNA, CDR2 SNTAGT. Trimming removed 0 bases at V and 0 bases at J, with 6 bases between. The CDR3 is 15 residues long. The CDR3 protein is CASSDSRASNQPQHF. In nucleotides, the CDR3 is TGTGCCAGCAGTGACTCGAGGGCTAGCAATCAGCCCCAGCATTTT.

This chain joins TRBV7-9 and TRBJ2-1, with TRBD2 matching 7 bases. The CDR3 extends over 15 amino acids. Germline V gene sequence: CDR1 SEHNR, CDR2 FQNEAQ (reference sequence). With V trimmed by 3 bases and J by 8 bases, 10 bases remained unmatched. CDR3 region: CASSFGAGVKDEQFF. The CDR3 DNA follows: TGTGCCAGCAGCTTTGGGGCGGGAGTTAAAGATGAGCAGTTCTTC.

V is TRBV6-1 and J is TRBJ1-3; no clear D. V lost 11 bases and J lost 1, with 9 bases in between. CDR3 size: 12 residues. The germline V gene encodes CDR1 MNHNS and CDR2 SASEGT. The CDR3 coding sequence is TGTGCCCTCTGGGGTTCTGGAAACACCATATATTTT. This gives the protein CALWGSGNTIYF.

This clone was seen only once. The rearrangement uses TRBV9 and TRBJ1-2; 7 bases are shared with TRBD1. Trimming took 4 bases from V and 4 from J; bases not matched to a gene: 1. CDR3 length: 12 amino acids. Germline V gene data show CDR1 as SGDLS and CDR2 as YYNGEE. This chain's CDR3 is CASSRDSYGYTF. The CDR3 region has the DNA TGTGCCAGCAGCCGGGACAGCTATGGCTACACCTTC.

This chain links TRBV5-6 with TRBJ1-2; 7 positions match TRBD1. Germline V gene data show CDR1 as SGHDT and CDR2 as YYEEEE. The CDR3 sequence is 13 residues long. V lost 1 base, J lost 7 bases, and 4 bases stayed unmatched. In DNA form, the CDR3 reads TGTGCCAGCAGCTTGACAGGGGTGGTTGGCTACACCTTC. Translation gives CASSLTGVVGYTF.

The gene calls are TRBV27 and TRBJ2-4; TRBD2 matches 9 bases. Germline assignment: CDR1 MNHEY and CDR2 SMNVEV (reference sequence). Trimming took 2 bases from V and 9 from J; bases not matched to a gene: 11. This CDR3 spans 16 amino acids. The CDR3 region is CASSLRYLTSGRIQYF. CDR3 nucleotide sequence: TGTGCCAGCAGTTTACGTTATTTAACTAGCGGGCGCATTCAGTACTTC.

J is TRBJ1-2 and V is TRBV6-5; 9 positions match TRBD1. The V gene's germline CDR1 is MNHEY and CDR2 SVGAGI. This CDR3 has 15 amino acids. The V segment lost 6 bases and the J segment 4 bases; nucleotides outside the gene matches: 9. The CDR3 reads CASRPGTGNIYGYTF. The CDR3 DNA is TGTGCCAGCAGGCCCGGGACAGGGAATATCTATGGCTACACCTTC.

The chain links TRBV6-6 to TRBJ1-6; D possibly corresponds to TRBD1 (6 bases). The CDR3 has 12 amino acids. Trimming cost V 6 bases and J 7 bases, with 7 bases left between them. Germline CDR1 reads MNHNY; CDR2 reads SVGAGI (reference sequence). CDR3 nucleotides: TGTGCCAGCAGACAGGGAAATTCACCCCTCCACTTT. As protein: CASRQGNSPLHF.

In nucleotides, the CDR3 is TGTGCCAGCAGTTTTGGGACTAGCAAAATCTACGAGCAGTACTTC. Its translation is CASSFGTSKIYEQYF. This rearrangement joins TRBV6-5 to TRBJ2-7, with 9 nucleotides matching TRBD2. J lost 3 bases, V lost 4 bases, and 7 bases had no gene match. Germline V CDR1 and CDR2: MNHEY, SVGAGI. This CDR3 is built from 15 residues.

J is TRBJ1-2 and V is TRBV10-3, with D maybe TRBD1 (5 bases). CDR3 length: 14 amino acids. The germline V gene has CDR1 ENHRY and CDR2 SYGVKD. Deletions cut 0 bases from V and 9 bases from J, with 14 bases between. The CDR3 protein is CAISESEGFISYTF. The CDR3 nucleotides are TGTGCCATCAGTGAGTCAGAGGGGTTTATAAGCTACACCTTC.

Points on this clone: One junction end disagrees with the germline gene, perhaps due to a read error. This sequence joins TRBV5-4 and TRBJ1-6, with D perhaps matching TRBD1 (5 bases). CDR3 length: 14 residues. Germline CDR1 SGHNT, CDR2 YYREEE (reference sequence). CDR3 bases: TGTGCCAGAAGCTTGGAAGGGGCGGATTCACCCCTCCACTTT. Translated, it gives CARSLEGADSPLHF. The full variable domain, rest sourced from reference TRBV5-4 and TRBJ1-6, is ETGVTQSPTHLIKTRGQQVTLRCSSQSGHNTVSWYQQALGQGPQFIFQYYREEENGRGNFPPRFSGLQFPNYSSELNVNALELDDSALYLCARSLEGADSPLHFGNGTRLTVT.

This sequence joins TRBV7-2 and TRBJ2-7; TRBD1 agrees at 10 bases. The CDR3 loop spans 14 amino acids. Unmatched junction bases numbered 4, after V lost 5 bases and J lost 3 bases. Germline V gene lookup returns CDR1 SGHTA and CDR2 FQGNSA. CDR3 in DNA: TGTGCCAGCAGCCCACGGACAGGGGGCTACGAGCAGTACTTC. Translating gives CASSPRTGGYEQYF. The full variable domain, rest sourced from reference TRBV7-2 and TRBJ2-7, is GAGVSQSPSNKVTEKGKDVELRCDPISGHTALYWYRQSLGQGLEFLIYFQGNSAPDKSGLPSDRFSAERTGGSVSTLTIQRTQQEDSAVYLCASSPRTGGYEQYFGPGTRLTVT.

This chain uses TRBV7-9 with TRBJ1-4, with a possible D match to TRBD1 (5 bases). CDR3 length equals 17 residues. Between the trimmed V and J ends, which lost 2 bases and 0 bases, there was a span of 13 bases. The germline V gene encodes CDR1 SEHNR and CDR2 FQNEAQ (reference sequence). In DNA form, the CDR3 reads TGTGCCAGCAGCTTATCAGGGATGTGGGCAACTAATGAAAAACTGTTTTTT. Protein: CASSLSGMWATNEKLFF. The complete variable domain, with remaining parts taken from reference TRBV7-9 and TRBJ1-4, reads DTGVSQNPRHKITKRGQNVTFRCDPISEHNRLYWYRQTLGQGPEFLTYFQNEAQLEKSRLLSDRFSAERPKGSFSTLEIQRTEQGDSAMYLCASSLSGMWATNEKLFFGSGTQLSVL.

This chain links TRBV21-1 with TRBJ1-1; TRBD1, the table's D call, lacks a check against the DNA. TRBV21-1 is a recognized pseudogene. The CDR3 length is 16 residues. CDR3: CASSNGATGVNTEAFF. The CDR3 coding sequence is TGTGCCAGCAGCAATGGGGCGACAGGGGTGAACACTGAAGCTTTCTTT.

The chain has TRBV6-1 and TRBJ2-7, with 7 bases identical to TRBD2. Germline-derived CDR1 and CDR2 are MNHNS and SASEGT. The CDR3 has 16 amino acids. V gave up 3 bases and J gave up 6 bases; unmatched junction bases: 14. The DNA for the CDR3 is TGTGCCAGCAGTGAGGGGCCTTCGTTCTGGGGGGGCGAGCAGTACTTC. Residues: CASSEGPSFWGGEQYF.

The rearrangement links TRBV18 to TRBJ2-5; D not certain. V lost 3 bases, J lost 3 bases, and 5 bases lay in between. Germline V gene data show CDR1 as KGHSH and CDR2 as LQKENI. There are 12 residues in the CDR3. Here the CDR3 DNA reads TGTGCCAGCTCACCTATTAAAGAGACCCAGTACTTC. It specifies CASSPIKETQYF.

V gene TRBV18 combines with J gene TRBJ2-1; tentative D call: TRBD1 (6 bases). V was clipped by 4 bases and J by 5 bases, with 12 bases between them. The germline CDR1 and CDR2 sequences are KGHSH and LQKENI. The CDR3 sequence is 14 residues long. The chain's CDR3 is CASSLTRGNNEQFF. For the CDR3, the DNA is TGTGCCAGCTCACTAACCAGGGGAAACAATGAGCAGTTCTTC.

Concerning this clone itself: The same CDR3 is also encoded by other DNA sequences in this sample. The rearrangement uses TRBV11-1 and TRBJ2-1; D ambiguous. V shed 0 bases and J shed 0 bases, with 3 bases lying between them. This CDR3 region has 14 residues. Germline lookup yields CDR1 SGHAT and CDR2 FQDESV (reference sequence). In nucleotides, the CDR3 is TGTGCCAGCAGCTTAGCTAGCTCCTACAATGAGCAGTTCTTC. Translated, it gives CASSLASSYNEQFF.